This TCR beta chain was retrieved from a study of regulatory T cells in long-lasting Graves disease. General study findings and limits: Persistent disease favored TRBV28, TRBJ1-2 and TRBJ2-5.

In this sample, this clonotype turned up many times. Its antigen is not known. Sample time point: persistent/refractory GD, antithyroid drugs over 5 years with positive TRAb. The TCR library was prepared using RNA isolated from PBMCs. EDTA tubes received roughly 9.7 milliliters of drawn peripheral blood. The TCR beta library used iRepertoire HTBI primers with Arm-PCR amplification of CDR3. TCRdb analysed the multiplex PCR reads with MiXCR anew, one entry per CDR3 protein. There are about 460,000 distinct CDR3 sequences in the sample; approximately 22% occur only once, and roughly 13% lies in the top ten. Germline assignment: CDR1 MNHEY and CDR2 SVGEGT. This CDR3 has 16 amino acids. The V end lost 1 base, the J end lost 1 base, and 11 bases lay between the germline ends.

The rearrangement links TRBV6-2 or TRBV6-3 to TRBJ1-5, with D possibly TRBD1 on 6 matching bases. The sequence was collected from a female donor with Graves disease. This sample comprised peripheral blood mononuclear cells (PBMCs), obtained when the disease was refractory, from a patient treated with antithyroid drugs. The DNA for the CDR3 is TGTGCCAGCAGTTACTTACAGGGTCGGAGCAATCAGCCCCAGCATTTT. This sequence encodes CASSYLQGRSNQPQHF.